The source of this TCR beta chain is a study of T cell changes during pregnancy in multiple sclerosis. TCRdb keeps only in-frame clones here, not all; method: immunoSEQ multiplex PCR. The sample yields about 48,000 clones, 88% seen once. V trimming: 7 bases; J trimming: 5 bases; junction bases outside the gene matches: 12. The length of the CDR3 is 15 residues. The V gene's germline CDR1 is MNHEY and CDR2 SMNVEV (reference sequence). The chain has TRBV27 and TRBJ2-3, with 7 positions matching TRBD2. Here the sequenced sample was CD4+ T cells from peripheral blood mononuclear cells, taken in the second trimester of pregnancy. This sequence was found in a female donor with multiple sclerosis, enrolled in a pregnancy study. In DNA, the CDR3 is TGTGCCAGCAAGTCGGGGGGAGGGTACGGAGATACGCAGTATTTT. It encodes CASKSGGGYGDTQYF.